This T cell receptor beta chain was identified during a study of OX40 agonist ivuxolimab in advanced cancers. Study summary: Eligibility rules accepted prior anti-PD-1, anti-PD-L1 or anti-CTLA-4 therapy, and 40% to 50% had some. Three patients got partial responses; one had hepatocellular carcinoma and two had cutaneous melanoma.

Whole-study findings and limits: Dose levels from 0.1 to 3.0 mg/kg saw CD4+ and CD8+ blood T cells expand clonally by week 6.

Assay: immunoSEQ multiplex PCR; the TCRdb copy retains only in-frame clones and omits some. In the table there are 55,000 or so clones, approximately 87% of which are singletons. CDR3 length: 16 residues. CDR1 and CDR2 from the germline V gene are MGHRA and YSYEKL. Trimming took 0 bases from V and 0 from J, leaving 9 bases between them. Concerning this clone itself: What it binds is not known.

V is TRBV4-1 and J is TRBJ1-5; D is uncertain. This material consisted of CD4+ or CD8+ T cells sorted from blood, taken in a trial of the OX40 agonist ivuxolimab. This receptor was identified in an adult with an advanced solid tumor such as melanoma, head and neck, liver or kidney cancer. The CDR3 region has the DNA TGCGCCAGCAGCCAAGACGGAGGGCGTAGCAATCAGCCCCAGCATTTT. It encodes CASSQDGGRSNQPQHF.